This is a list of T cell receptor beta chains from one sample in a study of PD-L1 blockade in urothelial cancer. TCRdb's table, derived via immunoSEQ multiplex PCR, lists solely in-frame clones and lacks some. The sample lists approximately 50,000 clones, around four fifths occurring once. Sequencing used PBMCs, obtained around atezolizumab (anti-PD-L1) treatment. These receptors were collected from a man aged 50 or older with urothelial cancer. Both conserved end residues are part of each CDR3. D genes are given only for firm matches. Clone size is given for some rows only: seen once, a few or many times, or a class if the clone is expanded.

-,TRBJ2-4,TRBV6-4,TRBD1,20,TGTGCCAACCCCAACCCCACGGGACAGGGTAATCGGGGGCCCAAAAACATTCAGTACTTC,CANPNPTGQGNRGPKNIQYF
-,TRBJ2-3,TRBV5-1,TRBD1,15,TGCGCCAGCAGTTACGGACAGGGCGTCGCAGATACGCAGTATTTT,CASSYGQGVADTQYF
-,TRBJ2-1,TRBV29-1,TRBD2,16,TGCAGCGAACGGCCTTCTAGCGGGGGCCTTTACAATGAGCAGTTCTTC,CSERPSSGGLYNEQFF
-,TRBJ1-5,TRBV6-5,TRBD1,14,TGTGCCAGCAGTCGGGACAGGGTTGGTCAGCCCCAGCATTTT,CASSRDRVGQPQHF
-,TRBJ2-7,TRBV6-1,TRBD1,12,TGTGCCAGCAGCCACAGGGGCTACGAGCAGTACTTC,CASSHRGYEQYF
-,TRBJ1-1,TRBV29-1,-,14,TGCAGCGTAAGTGAAGACAGGCAAAACACTGAAGCTTTCTTT,CSVSEDRQNTEAFF
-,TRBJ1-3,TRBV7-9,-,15,TGTGCCAGCAGCTTAGTCCTCGTCTCTGGAAACACCATATATTTT,CASSLVLVSGNTIYF
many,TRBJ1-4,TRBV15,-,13,TGTGCCACCAGCAGAGCGTTTAATGAAAAACTGTTTTTT,CATSRAFNEKLFF
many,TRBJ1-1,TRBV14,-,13,TGTGCCAGCAGCCAGGACAGGAACACTGAAGCTTTCTTT,CASSQDRNTEAFF
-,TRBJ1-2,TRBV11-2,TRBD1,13,TGTGCCAGCAGGGCCGGGACAGCCTATGGCTACACCTTC,CASRAGTAYGYTF
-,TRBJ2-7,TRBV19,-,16,TGTGCCAGTAGTTCTCGGGGGGCCCTGGGAGGTTACGAGCAGTACTTC,CASSSRGALGGYEQYF
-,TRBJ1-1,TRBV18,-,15,TGTGCCAGCTCACCGGCAGGAGGGATGAACACTGAAGCTTTCTTT,CASSPAGGMNTEAFF
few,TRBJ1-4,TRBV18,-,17,TGTGCCAGCTCACCAAGCCCCGACCACTATGAAGGTGAAAAACTGTTTTTT,CASSPSPDHYEGEKLFF